Below are 21 T cell receptor beta chains sequenced from a single sample in a study of blood T cells in healthy people across ages. A second PCR, run for roughly 7 to 11 cycles, used a sample-barcoded 5' primer plus a J-beta primer mix. In TCRdb, the 5' RACE reads were re-called with MiXCR into one record per CDR3 protein. This table holds 650,000 to 1,000,000 distinct CDR3 sequences, about 36% found once. Specimen: blood. The receptors come from a man younger than 35 in good health.

This chain's CDR3 is CASSFPETKAYNEQFF. CDR3 sequence (DNA): TGTGCCAGCAGCTTTCCAGAGACGAAGGCCTACAATGAGCAGTTCTTC. The chain is built from TRBV5-5 and TRBJ2-1; D call uncertain. The CDR3 contains 16 residues. V lost 2 bases and J 2 bases, leaving 14 bases between the germline ends. Germline V gene sequence: CDR1 SGHKS, CDR2 YYEKEE (reference sequence). The variable domain in full, with the rest retrieved from reference TRBV5-5 and TRBJ2-1, is DAGVTQSPTHLIKTRGQQVTLRCSPISGHKSVSWYQQVLGQGPQFIFQYYEKEERGRGNFPDRFSARQFPNYSSELNVNALLLGDSALYLCASSFPETKAYNEQFFGPGTRLTVL.

This clonotype was recorded at least ten times. The chain employs TRBV20-1 and TRBJ2-1; D is unresolved. Germline CDR1 is DFQATT and CDR2 is SNEGSKA (reference sequence). The CDR3 consists of 17 residues. Trimming removed 0 bases at V and 0 bases at J, with 15 bases between. The CDR3 protein is CSARDLVGPSSYNEQFF. CDR3 bases: TGCAGTGCTAGAGATCTCGTCGGGCCTAGCTCCTACAATGAGCAGTTCTTC.

V usage is TRBV7-2 and J usage is TRBJ1-1; D uncertain. Deletions cut 1 base from V and 4 bases from J, with 7 bases between. The CDR3 is made up of 13 amino acids. Germline CDR1 and CDR2: SGHTA and FQGNSA. CDR3: CASSLGNPTEAFF. Here the CDR3 DNA reads TGTGCCAGCAGCTTAGGAAACCCCACTGAAGCTTTCTTT.

The table lists this clonotype with many counts. The chain uses TRBV30 and TRBJ2-7; TRBD1 is a possible D gene (6 bases). The CDR3 is made up of 14 amino acids. V lost 2 bases and J 4 bases, leaving 15 bases between the germline ends. CDR1 GTSNPN and CDR2 SVGIG come from the germline V gene (reference sequence). Here the CDR3 DNA reads TGTGCCTGGAGTAGGGGTCAGGGGTTTTACGAGCAGTACTTC. This sequence encodes CAWSRGQGFYEQYF.

This clonotype was counted between two and nine times. V is TRBV20-1 and J is TRBJ1-4; tentatively, D is TRBD1 (6 bases). The CDR3 has 13 amino acids. Trimming took off 5 bases at V and 2 bases at J, with 9 bases between the two ends. Germline V lookup: CDR1 DFQATT, CDR2 SNEGSKA (reference sequence). CDR3 protein: CSAFTGTNEKLFF. For the CDR3, the DNA is TGCAGTGCTTTTACAGGGACTAATGAAAAACTGTTTTTT.

In the case of this clonotype: Relative to the germline gene, one junction end is altered; a read error may explain this. The chain employs TRBV29-1 and TRBJ1-1; D might be TRBD1 (5 bases). The CDR3 sequence is 15 residues long. The germline V gene has CDR1 SQVTM and CDR2 ANQGSEA. CDR3 loop: CSVEPRGRGTTAAFF. In DNA, the CDR3 is TGCAGCGTTGAACCCCGGGGACGGGGGACCACTGCAGCTTTCTTT. Variable domain in full (rest from reference TRBV29-1 and TRBJ1-1): SAVISQKPSRDICQRGTSLTIQCQVDSQVTMMFWYRQQPGQSLTLIATANQGSEATYESGFVIDKFPISRPNLTFSTLTVSNMSPEDSSIYLCSVEPRGRGTTAAFFGQGTRLTVV.

This clonotype has only a few counts. This sequence joins TRBV5-1 and TRBJ2-5; D is possibly TRBD1 (6 bases). The CDR3 consists of 15 residues. CDR1 is SGHRS, CDR2 YFSETQ, per germline. The germline V and J ends were trimmed by 1 base and 4 bases, with 14 bases remaining between them. The CDR3: CASSLNPGARETQYF. The CDR3 DNA sequence: TGCGCCAGCAGCTTGAACCCAGGGGCGCGAGAGACCCAGTACTTC.

The chain couples TRBV25-1 to TRBJ2-1, with 8 bases lining up with TRBD2. In germline, CDR1 is MGHDK, CDR2 SYGVNS. Trimming at V came to 7 bases and at J to 7 bases, leaving 12 bases not matched to a gene. This CDR3 comprises 15 residues. This CDR3 reads CASTPGGGLRNEQFF. CDR3 DNA sequence: TGTGCCAGCACCCCGGGAGGGGGGTTGCGGAATGAGCAGTTCTTC.

This clonotype occurred many times. The rearrangement links TRBV3-1 to TRBJ2-5, with TRBD2 matching 7 bases. CDR3 length: 17 amino acids. The V and J ends lost 0 bases and 3 bases, in that order; junction bases with no gene match: 10. The V gene's germline CDR1 is LGHDT and CDR2 YNNKEL (reference sequence). The CDR3 here is CASSQDGLLAAKETQYF. Here the CDR3 DNA reads TGTGCCAGCAGCCAAGATGGGCTCCTAGCGGCAAAAGAGACCCAGTACTTC.

The chain combines TRBV2 with TRBJ2-1; D possibly corresponds to TRBD1 (6 bases). The CDR3 is 15 residues long. V was pared by 6 bases and J by 4 bases, with 16 bases between. The germline gives CDR1 SNHLY, CDR2 FYNNEI. In DNA, the CDR3 is TGTGCCAGCAGGGCCCGGGACACAGCTTACAATGAGCAGTTCTTC. This gives the protein CASRARDTAYNEQFF.

In its sample, this clonotype was seen many times. V is TRBV12-3 or TRBV12-4 and J is TRBJ2-3; the match to TRBD2 covers 14 bases. The CDR3 totals 20 residues. V lost 3 bases, J lost 0 bases, and 11 bases stayed unmatched. CDR3 bases: TGTGCCAGCAGTTTTGGACTAGCGGGGGGACTTCTCGAAAGCACAGATACGCAGTATTTT. Translating gives CASSFGLAGGLLESTDTQYF.

This clonotype has at least ten counts. The V and J genes are TRBV18 and TRBJ2-3, with TRBD2 as a possible D gene (6 bases). Trimming took off 4 bases at V and 1 base at J, with 15 bases between the two ends. The CDR3 has 16 residues. Germline loops: CDR1 KGHSH, CDR2 LQKENI. The CDR3 is CASSQYQGGGTDTQYF. CDR3 nucleotide sequence: TGTGCCAGCTCACAATACCAGGGAGGTGGCACAGATACGCAGTATTTT.

Notes on this clonotype: The germline gene is not matched at one end of the junction; a read error may be the cause. This chain links TRBV7-7 with TRBJ2-7; D is unresolved. Germline V gene lookup returns CDR1 SSHAT and CDR2 FNYEAQ (reference sequence). The CDR3 sequence is 14 residues long. Written as DNA, the CDR3 is TGTGCTAGCAGCGAGGACGAGGAATACAATGAGCAGTACTTC. It encodes CASSEDEEYNEQYF.

This chain uses TRBV3-1 with TRBJ2-7; tentative D call: TRBD1 (5 bases). V shed 3 bases and J shed 2 bases, with 8 bases lying between them. The CDR3 consists of 13 residues. CDR1 is LGHDT and CDR2 is YNNKEL in the germline V gene (reference sequence). The CDR3 bases are TGTGCCAGCAGCCAGCAGGGCCCCTACGAGCAGTACTTC. Translating it yields CASSQQGPYEQYF.

Regarding this clonotype: A read error may be the cause here, since a much bigger clone is one base away. The chain couples TRBV12-3 or TRBV12-4 to TRBJ1-2; no clear D. V shed 11 bases and J shed 8 bases, with 15 bases lying between them. CDR3 length: 11 residues. The CDR3, as DNA: TGTGCCGGCACCCCACAGTGGGGCTACACCTTC. Translation: CAGTPQWGYTF.

This chain joins TRBV4-3 and TRBJ2-7; possibly TRBD2 for D (6 bases). The ends were cut back, 1 base at V and 7 bases at J, with 11 bases in the middle. The CDR3 has 13 amino acids. Germline CDR1 reads LGHNA; CDR2 reads YSLEER. The CDR3 DNA reads TGCGCCAGCAGCCAAGGGGGGGAGAATGAGCAGTACTTC. It codes for CASSQGGENEQYF.

Only one count was recorded for this clonotype. A read error may be the cause here, since a much bigger clone is one base away. This chain connects TRBV7-6 to TRBJ2-7; no clear D. V lost 0 bases to trimming and J lost 0 bases, with 9 bases between them. The CDR3 loop spans 15 amino acids. CDR1 and CDR2 (germline): SGHVS, FNYEAQ. CDR3 DNA: TGTGCCAGCAGCTTAGCGAGTCTCAGCTCCTACGAGCAGTACTTC. It translates to CASSLASLSSYEQYF.

This clonotype was counted between two and nine times. This chain connects TRBV15 to TRBJ2-5; D is possibly TRBD1 (5 bases). Germline V gene sequence: CDR1 LNHNV, CDR2 YYDKDF (reference sequence). The CDR3 has 14 amino acids. V lost 3 bases and J 2 bases, leaving 10 bases between the germline ends. The CDR3 DNA follows: TGTGCCACCAGCAGTGGGCAGGGACAAGAGACCCAGTACTTC. Encoded protein: CATSSGQGQETQYF. Complete variable domain (other parts from reference TRBV15 and TRBJ2-5): DAMVIQNPRYQVTQFGKPVTLSCSQTLNHNVMYWYQQKSSQAPKLLFHYYDKDFNNEADTPDNFQSRRPNTSFCFLDIRSPGLGDTAMYLCATSSGQGQETQYFGPGTRLLVL.

In this sample, this clonotype turned up many times. The chain combines TRBV10-3 with TRBJ1-2, with a weak D call TRBD1 (5 bases). Trimming removed 3 bases from V and 7 bases from J, with 15 bases in between. In germline, CDR1 is ENHRY, CDR2 SYGVKD. CDR3 length: 14 residues. As DNA, the CDR3 is TGTGCCATCAGTGATGGGCCAGGGAATCTTGGCTACACCTTC. Translation gives CAISDGPGNLGYTF.

Ten or more counts support this clonotype. V usage is TRBV2 and J usage is TRBJ2-4, with D unresolved. CDR1 is SNHLY, CDR2 FYNNEI, per germline. This CDR3 is 9 amino acids long. The germline V and J ends were trimmed by 8 bases and 7 bases, with 3 bases remaining between them. CDR3 loop: CASGNIQYF. DNA of the CDR3: TGTGCCAGCGGGAACATTCAGTACTTC.

This clonotype was found a few times. This chain joins TRBV28 and TRBJ1-1; no clear D gene. The V and J ends lost 5 bases and 5 bases respectively, with 6 bases between them. CDR1 is MDHEN, CDR2 SYDVKM, per germline. The CDR3 totals 11 residues. The CDR3 DNA follows: TGTGCCAGCAGTCCCCATACTGAAGCTTTCTTT. Amino acids: CASSPHTEAFF.